Below are 11 T cell receptor beta chains sequenced from a single sample in a study of cytomegalovirus exposure and HLA in healthy donors. Primers: 60 Vbeta forward and 13 Jbeta reverse. Clones were sequenced by immunoSEQ multiplex PCR, and TCRdb holds only the in-frame ones, with some missing. Here the sample spans 120,000 or so clones, about 78% being singletons. Sequencing was carried out using PBMCs. The receptor set was obtained from a woman in her thirties or forties in good health and CMV-seropositive.

This chain joins TRBV5-1 and TRBJ1-4, with D unresolved. The V and J ends lost 2 bases and 8 bases respectively, with 13 bases between them. Germline loops: CDR1 SGHRS, CDR2 YFSETQ. The CDR3 extends over 14 amino acids. In DNA, the CDR3 is TGCGCCAGCAGCTTCAGCGGAAACGACGAAAAACTGTTTTTT. This codes for CASSFSGNDEKLFF.

The rearrangement uses TRBV4-3 and TRBJ2-7; a weak D match, TRBD2 (6 bases). Germline V CDR1 and CDR2: LGHNA, YSLEER. This CDR3 is 15 amino acids long. The V gene lost 4 bases and the J gene lost 2 bases, with 15 bases spanning the gap. The DNA for the CDR3 is TGCGCCAGCAGCCTTGGGACTGTCCGAACCTACGAGCAGTACTTC. Protein sequence: CASSLGTVRTYEQYF.

This chain links TRBV10-3 with TRBJ2-5, with 11 bases identical to TRBD1. CDR3 length equals 18 residues. V gave up 0 bases and J gave up 4 bases; unmatched junction bases: 10. The germline CDR1 and CDR2 sequences are ENHRY and SYGVKD. Written as DNA, the CDR3 is TGTGCCATCAGTGAGTCTAGGACAGGGGGCGAAGTTCGAGAGACCCAGTACTTC. Translation gives CAISESRTGGEVRETQYF.

In this sample, this clone turned up a few times. The V and J genes are TRBV19 and TRBJ1-5, with TRBD1 matching over 10 bases. This CDR3 is built from 16 residues. J was trimmed by 4 bases and V by 6 bases; bases with no gene match: 9. Germline V gene sequence: CDR1 LNHDA, CDR2 SQIVND (reference sequence). The CDR3 region has the DNA TGTGCCAGTAGCTGGGACAGGGGATATGGGAATCAGCCCCAGCATTTT. Translated, it gives CASSWDRGYGNQPQHF.

The chain joins TRBV2 to TRBJ1-5; tentative D call: TRBD1 (6 bases). CDR1 and CDR2 from the germline V gene are SNHLY and FYNNEI. Trimming shortened V by 6 bases and J by 4 bases, and 19 bases separated the two germline ends. The CDR3 sequence is 16 residues long. The CDR3 nucleotides read TGTGCCAGCAGCTCAGGCGCGACAGGCGGGAATCAGCCCCAGCATTTT. Protein product: CASSSGATGGNQPQHF.

The gene calls are TRBV10-2 and TRBJ2-1, with D perhaps TRBD1 (5 bases). Germline CDR1 and CDR2: WSHSY and SAAADI. The germline V and J ends were trimmed by 7 bases and 6 bases, with 10 bases remaining between them. The length of the CDR3 is 12 residues. The CDR3 region is CASKDRFNEQFF. The CDR3 nucleotides are TGCGCCAGCAAAGACAGATTCAATGAGCAGTTCTTC.

V is TRBV4-2 and J is TRBJ1-6; TRBD1 might be the D (5 bases). Germline values: CDR1 LGHNA, CDR2 YNFKEQ. The CDR3 consists of 16 residues. V was shortened by 0 bases and J by 7 bases, with 13 bases between the two germline ends. CDR3 loop: CASSQDGGGYNSPLHF. The CDR3 DNA sequence: TGTGCCAGCAGCCAAGATGGTGGGGGGTACAATTCACCCCTCCACTTT.

The V gene is TRBV6-5, the J gene TRBJ2-3, with TRBD2 matching over 9 bases. Germline CDR1 is MNHEY and CDR2 is SVGAGI. The CDR3 has 13 residues. V was clipped by 4 bases and J by 10 bases; unmatched bases: 6. The CDR3 DNA reads as TGTGCCAGCAGTTCCCAGGGACTAGCCGCGCAGTATTTT. It specifies CASSSQGLAAQYF.

The chain links TRBV5-1 to TRBJ1-1; D may be TRBD1 (5 bases). The V gene's germline CDR1 is SGHRS and CDR2 YFSETQ. Trimming took off 2 bases at V and 4 bases at J, with 9 bases between the two ends. CDR3 length: 13 amino acids. The CDR3 region is CASSLRGITEAFF. The DNA of the CDR3 is TGCGCCAGCAGCTTAAGGGGAATCACTGAAGCTTTCTTT.

The chain carries TRBV29-1 and TRBJ2-6; D gene uncertain. The CDR3 has 14 amino acids. The germline V and J ends were trimmed by 3 bases and 0 bases, with 6 bases remaining between them. Germline assignment: CDR1 SQVTM and CDR2 ANQGSEA. This CDR3 reads CSVDIPSGANVLTF. CDR3 nucleotides: TGCAGCGTTGATATCCCCTCTGGGGCCAACGTCCTGACTTTC.

The chain carries TRBV4-3 and TRBJ2-3; 7 positions agree with TRBD1. Germline assignment: CDR1 LGHNA and CDR2 YSLEER. This CDR3 is 16 amino acids long. V gave up 0 bases and J gave up 1 base; unmatched junction bases: 4. This CDR3 reads CASSQDKGQGTDTQYF. The DNA of the CDR3 is TGCGCCAGCAGCCAAGATAAAGGACAGGGCACAGATACGCAGTATTTT.